This T cell receptor beta chain was observed in a study of monozygotic twins with cystic fibrosis. Study details: With roughly 16 PCR cycles, barcoded libraries came from around 3 micrograms of fragmented DNA. General study results and limits: Monozygotic CF twin pairs shared significantly more nucleotide-identical clonotypes than unrelated CF individuals did. Clonality was generally low (median about 0.0097), higher in the most severe patients.

The method was immunoSEQ multiplex PCR; TCRdb's version includes in-frame clones alone and lacks a portion of them. The sample lists some 10,000 clones, approximately 99.4% seen once, with 0.35% to 0.5% in the top ten. Of note for this clone: The antigen remains undetermined.

The ends were cut back, 6 bases at V and 1 base at J, with 15 bases in the middle. The CDR3 contains 15 residues. From germline, CDR1 is MNHNY and CDR2 SVGAGI (reference sequence). The sequenced sample was blood. The receptor comes from a man younger than 35 with cystic fibrosis. This chain joins TRBV6-6 and TRBJ1-1, with D possibly matching TRBD1 (6 bases). The CDR3 DNA sequence: TGTGCCAGCAGCAGGCAGGGGATTGCGAACACTGAAGCTTTCTTT. It translates to CASSRQGIANTEAFF.